This T cell receptor beta chain was captured by sequencing in a study of breast tumors, draining lymph nodes, adjacent tissues. Whole-study findings and limits: Tumor repertoires ranked between lymph nodes and nontumor tissue in diversity, with V and J gene preferences. Data fit most tumor T cells coming from lymph node, expanding in tumor.

This clonotype was found many times. Its antigen is currently unknown. TCRdb redid the calling of the multiplex PCR reads with MiXCR, one entry per CDR3 protein. The profile shows some 100,000 distinct CDR3 sequences, over 20% of them singletons. Samples came from axillary lymph nodes draining the breast cancer. The V and J ends lost 0 bases and 0 bases respectively, with 15 bases between them. The CDR3 totals 16 residues. CDR1 and CDR2 from the germline V gene are DFQATT and SNEGSKA (reference sequence). Sequences were obtained from axillary lymph node tissue. The V and J genes are TRBV20-1 and TRBJ2-7; no firm D call. The sequence came from a female donor with breast cancer. Some clones in this sample may be carry-over from other donors' samples. CDR3 DNA sequence: TGCAGTGCTAGAGATCTTTCGTGGGCCAACTCCTACGAGCAGTACTTC. This sequence encodes CSARDLSWANSYEQYF.